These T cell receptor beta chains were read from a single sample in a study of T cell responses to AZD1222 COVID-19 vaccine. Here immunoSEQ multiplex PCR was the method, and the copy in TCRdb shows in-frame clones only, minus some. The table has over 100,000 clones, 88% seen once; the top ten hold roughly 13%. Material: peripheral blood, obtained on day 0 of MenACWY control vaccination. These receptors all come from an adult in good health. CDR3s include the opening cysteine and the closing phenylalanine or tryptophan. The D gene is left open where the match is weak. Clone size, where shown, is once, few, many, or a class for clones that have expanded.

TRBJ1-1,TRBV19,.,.,TGTGCCAGTAATGAAGGGAGGAACACTGAAGCTTTCTTT,CASNEGRNTEAFF
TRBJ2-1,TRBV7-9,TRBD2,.,TGTGCCAGCAGCTCACTAGCGGGAGATAAGGGTGAGCAGTTCTTC,CASSSLAGDKGEQFF
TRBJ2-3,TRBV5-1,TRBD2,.,TGCGCCAGCAGCTTTGCGGGAGGGCCAGATACGCAGTATTTT,CASSFAGGPDTQYF
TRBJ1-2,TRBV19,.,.,TGTGCCAGTAGTCTCCGGGGGAACGCGAACCTCTATGGCTACACCTTC,CASSLRGNANLYGYTF
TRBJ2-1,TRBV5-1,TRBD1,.,TGCGCCAGCAGGACAGGGGTCTTAGGGAATGAGCAGTTCTTC,CASRTGVLGNEQFF
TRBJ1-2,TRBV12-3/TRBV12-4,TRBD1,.,TGTGCCAGCAGTGGACAGGCTGGCGGCTACACCTTC,CASSGQAGGYTF
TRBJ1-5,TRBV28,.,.,TGTGCCAGCCTATCCAACAATCAGCCCCAGCATTTT,CASLSNNQPQHF
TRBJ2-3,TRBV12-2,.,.,TGTGCAAGTCGCCCCGGGACTAGCGGGGGGGTCACAGATACGCAGTATTTT,CASRPGTSGGVTDTQYF
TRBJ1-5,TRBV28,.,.,TGTGCCAGCAGTTTATATGCCCTGTATAGCAATCAGCCCCAGCATTTT,CASSLYALYSNQPQHF
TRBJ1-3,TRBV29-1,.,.,TGCAGCGCAGGGACGGACGGAAACACCATATATTTT,CSAGTDGNTIYF
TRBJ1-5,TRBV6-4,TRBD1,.,TGTGCCAGCAGAGATCCGGGACAGATTAGCAATCAGCCCCAGCATTTT,CASRDPGQISNQPQHF
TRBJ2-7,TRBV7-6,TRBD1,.,TGTGCCAGCAGCTTAGGGACAGGGAGCTCCTACGAGCAGTACTTC,CASSLGTGSSYEQYF
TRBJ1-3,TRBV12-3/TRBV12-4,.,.,TGTGCCAGCAGTTTTTGGGTCGGAAACACCATATATTTT,CASSFWVGNTIYF
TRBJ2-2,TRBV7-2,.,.,TGTGCCAGTAAGGGGAGAAACACCGGGGAGCTGTTTTTT,CASKGRNTGELFF
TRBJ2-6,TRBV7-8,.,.,TGTGCCAGCAGCTTAGTTATCTCCGGACAGAGGAGACTTGGTAGGGCCAACGTCCTGACTTTC,CASSLVISGQRRLGRANVLTF
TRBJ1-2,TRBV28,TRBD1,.,TGTGCCAGCAGAACCGACCGACAGGGAGAGGGCGGCTACACCTTC,CASRTDRQGEGGYTF
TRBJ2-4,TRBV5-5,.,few,TGTGCCAGCAGCCGCGACGGATCGAAAAACATTCAGTACTTC,CASSRDGSKNIQYF
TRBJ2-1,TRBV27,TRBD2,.,TGTGCCAGCAGTTCCCCGACTAGCGGGAGGGGTAGGGAGCAGTTCTTC,CASSSPTSGRGREQFF
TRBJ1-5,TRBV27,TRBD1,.,TGTGCCAGCAGTGATTTAGGGACAGGACGTAATCAGCCCCAGCATTTT,CASSDLGTGRNQPQHF
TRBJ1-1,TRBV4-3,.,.,TGCGCCAGCAGCCAAGATCCGAGCCAACTGAACACTGAAGCTTTCTTT,CASSQDPSQLNTEAFF
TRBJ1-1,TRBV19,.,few,TGTGCCAGTCGCCCGAGGGAGGGGCTGAACACTGAAGCTTTCTTT,CASRPREGLNTEAFF
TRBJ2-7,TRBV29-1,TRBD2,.,TGCAGCGTTGGGACTAGCGGGGGCCACGAGCAGTACTTC,CSVGTSGGHEQYF
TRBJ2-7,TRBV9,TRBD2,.,TGTGCCAGCAGCGAGACTAGCGGCCCCTACGAGCAGTACTTC,CASSETSGPYEQYF
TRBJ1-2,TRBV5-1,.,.,TGCGCCAGCAGTGACACGGGTATTAGAACCGGCTACACCTTC,CASSDTGIRTGYTF
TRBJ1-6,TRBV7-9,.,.,TGTGCCAGCAGAAATACAGGGACCTATAATTCACCCCTCCACTTT,CASRNTGTYNSPLHF
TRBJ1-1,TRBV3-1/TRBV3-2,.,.,TGTGCCAGCAGCCCTACAATTTTTGTTGCTGAAGCTTTCTTT,CASSPTIFVAEAFF
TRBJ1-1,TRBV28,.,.,TGTGCCAGCAGTCCTACTAAGTTGGTGAACACTGAAGCTTTCTTT,CASSPTKLVNTEAFF
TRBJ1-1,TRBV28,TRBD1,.,TGTGCCAGCGGGACAAGACAGGGGGGGGCTGAAGCTTTCTTT,CASGTRQGGAEAFF
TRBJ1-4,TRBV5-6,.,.,TGTGCCAGCAGCTGGGGGCGGGCTAATGAAAAACTGTTTTTT,CASSWGRANEKLFF
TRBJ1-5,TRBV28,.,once,TGTGCCAGCGGGAGAAGCAATCAGCCCCAGCATTTT,CASGRSNQPQHF
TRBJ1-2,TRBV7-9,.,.,TGTGCCAGCAGCTTAGAAGGCCTTTATGGCTACACCTTC,CASSLEGLYGYTF
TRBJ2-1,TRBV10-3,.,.,TGTGCCATCAGTGCGGACCCCTCCGATCGAGGGGGGCAGTTCTTC,CAISADPSDRGGQFF
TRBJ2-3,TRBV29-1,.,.,TGCAGCGTTGATCGCGGATACACAGATACGCAGTATTTT,CSVDRGYTDTQYF
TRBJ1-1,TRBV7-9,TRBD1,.,TGTGCCAGCAGCCCCTCCTGGACAGGGAACACTGAAGCTTTCTTT,CASSPSWTGNTEAFF
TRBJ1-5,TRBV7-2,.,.,TGTGCCAGCAGCGCAAACCAAGGACGGCAGCCCCAGCATTTT,CASSANQGRQPQHF
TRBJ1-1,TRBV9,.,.,TGTGCCAGCGCGACTTCAGGGTATAGCACTGAAGCTTTCTTT,CASATSGYSTEAFF
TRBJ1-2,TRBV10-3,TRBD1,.,TGTGCCATCAGTAACAGGGGAGCTAACTATGGCTACACCTTC,CAISNRGANYGYTF
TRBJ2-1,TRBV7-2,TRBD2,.,TGTGCCAGCAGCTTATTTAGCGGGGGGCGGGATGAGCAGTTCTTC,CASSLFSGGRDEQFF
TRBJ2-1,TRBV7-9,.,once,TGTGCCAGCAGCCCCAGGGGGGCGGAGCAGTACAATGAGCAGTTCTTC,CASSPRGAEQYNEQFF
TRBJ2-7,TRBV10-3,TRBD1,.,TGTGCCATCAGCGGTGGGGACAGGGACTCCTACGAGCAGTACTTC,CAISGGDRDSYEQYF
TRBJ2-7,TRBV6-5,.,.,TGTGCCAGCAGTTACTCAAGGGGGTACGAGCAGTACTTC,CASSYSRGYEQYF
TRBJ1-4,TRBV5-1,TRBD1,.,TGCGCCAGCAGCGTAGGGACAGGGGGCAACGGTGAAAAACTGTTTTTT,CASSVGTGGNGEKLFF
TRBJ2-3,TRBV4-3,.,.,TGCGCCAGCAGCCCAGGGACGGGTAGCACAGATACGCAGTATTTT,CASSPGTGSTDTQYF
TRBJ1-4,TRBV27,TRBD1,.,TGTGCCAGCAGTCCTATGACAGGGTATTGGGAAAAACTGTTTTTT,CASSPMTGYWEKLFF
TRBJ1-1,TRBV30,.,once,TGTGCCTGGAGTTTTGGGCCGGACACTGAAGCTTTCTTT,CAWSFGPDTEAFF
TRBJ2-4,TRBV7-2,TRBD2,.,TGTGCCAGCAGCTTAGATCTAGCGGGAGGGCCGTACTTC,CASSLDLAGGPYF
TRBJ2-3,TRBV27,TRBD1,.,TGTGCCAGCAGCGACAGGGTGACAGATACGCAGTATTTT,CASSDRVTDTQYF
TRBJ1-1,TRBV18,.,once,TGTGCCAGCTCACCTAGGGAGGTCACTGAAGCTTTCTTT,CASSPREVTEAFF
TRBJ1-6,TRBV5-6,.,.,TGTGCCAGCAGCTTGTTCATGAGCTCCTATAATTCACCCCTCCACTTT,CASSLFMSSYNSPLHF
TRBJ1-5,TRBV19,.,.,TGTGCCAGTAGTACCCGGGGGGGGGAGCAGCCCCAGCATTTT,CASSTRGGEQPQHF
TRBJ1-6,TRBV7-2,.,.,TGTGCCAGCAGCTCCCCCGGACGGGATAATTCACCCCTCCACTTT,CASSSPGRDNSPLHF
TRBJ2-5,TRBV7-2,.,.,TGTGCCAGCAGCCCCTCGACTGTCCAAGAGACCCAGTACTTC,CASSPSTVQETQYF
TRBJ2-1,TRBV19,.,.,TGTGCCAGTAGTCAACAGGGAATTATTAATGAGCAGTTCTTC,CASSQQGIINEQFF
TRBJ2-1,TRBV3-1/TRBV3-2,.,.,TGTGCCAGCAGCCAAGATCCAGCCTACAATGAGCAGTTCTTC,CASSQDPAYNEQFF
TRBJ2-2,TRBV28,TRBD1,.,TGTGCCAGCAGACTATCGGACAGGGGTGGTCGGGAGCTGTTTTTT,CASRLSDRGGRELFF
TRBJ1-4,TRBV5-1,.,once,TGCGCCAGTTCGTGGAATGGGGGGCGAAGTGAAAAACTGTTTTTT,CASSWNGGRSEKLFF
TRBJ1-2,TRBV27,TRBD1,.,TGTGCCAGCAGTCTAACAGGGGCCAGCTTTGGCTACACCTTC,CASSLTGASFGYTF
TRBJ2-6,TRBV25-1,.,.,TGTGCCAGCAGACCGAAAGGAGACAGATCTGGGGCCAACGTCCTGACTTTC,CASRPKGDRSGANVLTF
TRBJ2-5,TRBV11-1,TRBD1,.,TGTGCCAGCAGTTTGCAGGGGACAGGAGCGCTTGGGACCCAGTACTTC,CASSLQGTGALGTQYF
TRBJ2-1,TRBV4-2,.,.,TGTGCCAGCAGCCAAGAAAGGACCCGCGGGCATGAGCAGTTCTTC,CASSQERTRGHEQFF